These 12 T cell receptor beta chains were sequenced from one sample in a study of beta chain features in type 1 diabetes. Isolated RNA was reverse transcribed in full, so expressed TCRB transcripts were sequenced. The assay was immunoSEQ multiplex PCR, and TCRdb's table has in-frame clones only and misses some. The top ten clones hold about 1.3% of a sample with under 150,000 clones, 6.5% to 8.5% of them seen once. The sequencing input was central memory CD4+ T cells from blood. The receptor set was obtained from a woman aged 25 to 39 in good health.

This clone was counted at least ten times. The genes are TRBV10-3 and TRBJ1-4; D possibly corresponds to TRBD1 (5 bases). The ends were cut back, 8 bases at V and 4 bases at J, with 11 bases in the middle. Germline V lookup: CDR1 ENHRY, CDR2 SYGVKD. The CDR3 covers 13 residues. CDR3 coding DNA: TGTGCCATCGGCGGGGCTGTTAATGAAAAACTGTTTTTT. It is translated as CAIGGAVNEKLFF.

This clone was seen only a few times. CDR3 nucleotide sequence: TGTGCCAGCAGTTTTCGGGGGTCCTATGGCTACACCTTC. This encodes CASSFRGSYGYTF. The chain combines TRBV28 with TRBJ1-2; weak D call: TRBD1 (5 bases). Looked up from germline, CDR1 is MDHEN and CDR2 is SYDVKM. CDR3 size: 13 residues. Trimming left V 3 bases short and J 4 bases short, with 9 bases between.

The chain links TRBV6-6 to TRBJ2-2; D not resolved. There are 15 residues in the CDR3. V was clipped by 1 base and J by 5 bases, with 11 bases between them. The germline V gene encodes CDR1 MNHNY and CDR2 SVGAGI (reference sequence). The CDR3 DNA sequence: TGTGCCAGCAGTTACTTGCTGGTAACTACCGGGGAGCTGTTTTTT. This encodes CASSYLLVTTGELFF.

This clone was counted a few times. V usage is TRBV7-8 and J usage is TRBJ2-5, with 12 bases identical to TRBD2. Germline lookup yields CDR1 SGHVS and CDR2 FQNEAQ. The V gene end was trimmed by 5 bases and the J gene end by 5 bases; junction bases not matched to a gene: 9. The CDR3 extends over 16 amino acids. CDR3 nucleotide sequence: TGTGCCAGCAGCCCACTGACTAGCGGGAGTTCTGAGACCCAGTACTTC. Its protein product is CASSPLTSGSSETQYF.

The chain uses TRBV28 and TRBJ1-3, with D unresolved. Trimming pared 6 bases from V and 2 bases from J, leaving 14 bases between. Germline V lookup: CDR1 MDHEN, CDR2 SYDVKM. CDR3 length equals 15 residues. The chain's CDR3 is CASSPGWNTGNTIYF. CDR3 sequence (DNA): TGTGCCAGCAGCCCGGGGTGGAACACTGGAAACACCATATATTTT.

The chain employs TRBV5-8 and TRBJ2-3; D is unresolved. In germline, CDR1 is SGHTS, CDR2 YDEGEE. The CDR3 totals 13 residues. V lost 0 bases to trimming and J lost 4 bases, with 6 bases between them. CDR3 sequence reads: CASSLASADTQYF. The CDR3 coding sequence is TGTGCCAGCAGCTTGGCTTCCGCAGATACGCAGTATTTT.

This clone was detected a few times. This chain uses TRBV7-8 with TRBJ1-2, with 7 bases lining up with TRBD1. Germline CDR1 SGHVS, CDR2 FQNEAQ. The CDR3 is 16 residues long. Unmatched junction bases numbered 13, after V lost 1 base and J lost 8 bases. CDR3 nucleotide sequence: TGTGCCAGCAGCTTAGGCCCGGCAGGGGGAAGTGACGGCTACACCTTC. The encoded protein is CASSLGPAGGSDGYTF.

The chain combines TRBV2 with TRBJ1-5, with a weak D call TRBD1 (5 bases). Germline V gene data show CDR1 as SNHLY and CDR2 as FYNNEI. The length of the CDR3 is 14 residues. Trimming removed 8 bases at V and 8 bases at J, with 19 bases between. CDR3 sequence reads: CASEGQSRGEPQHF. The CDR3 DNA reads TGTGCCAGCGAAGGGCAGTCTCGGGGGGAGCCCCAGCATTTT.

This clone was counted only a few times. The genes are TRBV23-1 and TRBJ2-3; 11 bases line up with TRBD2. TRBV23-1 counts as an open reading frame of uncertain function. The CDR3 extends over 16 amino acids. Germline trimming cut 6 bases from V and 6 bases from J; bases unmatched to any gene: 11. This CDR3 reads CASSDPLAGGLDTQYF. The DNA of the CDR3 is TGCGCCAGCAGCGACCCCCTAGCGGGAGGTCTGGATACGCAGTATTTT.

The chain links TRBV16 to TRBJ2-1; 7 bases match TRBD2. The CDR3 has 19 residues. The germline CDR1 and CDR2 sequences are KGHSY and FQNENV. The junction had 17 bases not matched to a gene; V was cut back by 2 bases and J by 4 bases. This CDR3 is CASSQTDPLLIAGYNEQFF. CDR3 in DNA: TGTGCCAGCAGCCAAACTGATCCCCTCCTGATAGCGGGTTACAATGAGCAGTTCTTC.

This clone has more than one count but fewer than ten. V gene TRBV5-5 combines with J gene TRBJ2-3; 14 nucleotides match TRBD2. This CDR3 region has 19 residues. V gave up 4 bases and J gave up 0 bases; unmatched junction bases: 10. Germline V gene lookup returns CDR1 SGHKS and CDR2 YYEKEE (reference sequence). CDR3: CASSAGLAGGSRSTDTQYF. The CDR3 coding sequence is TGTGCCAGCAGCGCCGGACTAGCGGGAGGATCTCGGAGCACAGATACGCAGTATTTT. Filled out from reference TRBV5-5 and TRBJ2-3, the complete variable domain reads DAGVTQSPTHLIKTRGQQVTLRCSPISGHKSVSWYQQVLGQGPQFIFQYYEKEERGRGNFPDRFSARQFPNYSSELNVNALLLGDSALYLCASSAGLAGGSRSTDTQYFGPGTRLTVL.

This chain uses TRBV21-1 with TRBJ1-2; TRBD1 was called by the table and not checked on the DNA. TRBV21-1 constitutes a pseudogene. CDR3 size: 17 residues. The CDR3 DNA reads TGTGCCAGCAGCACGATAGGGTTGACAGGGTCCTACTATGGCTACACCTTC. Protein sequence: CASSTIGLTGSYYGYTF.